Following are 21 T cell receptor beta chains from one sample sequenced in a study of radiotherapy plus CTLA-4 blockade in lung cancer. Libraries were prepared by immunoSEQ multiplex PCR; TCRdb keeps only in-frame clonotypes and omits some of them. The profile shows 70,000 to 95,000 clones, roughly 86% of them singletons. Sequencing was performed on peripheral blood, taken from a patient treated with radiotherapy plus ipilimumab. Every receptor here comes from a human donor with non-small cell lung cancer that progressed on radiotherapy plus ipilimumab.

This clone appeared once. The chain employs TRBV4-2 and TRBJ1-3, with unresolved D. V was cut by 8 bases and J by 1 base, with 9 bases left in between. CDR3 length: 13 amino acids. Germline CDR1 and CDR2: LGHNA and YNFKEQ. In DNA form, the CDR3 reads TGTGCCAGCGGCGAGGGTTCTGGAAACACCATATATTTT. Translation gives CASGEGSGNTIYF.

In this sample, this clone turned up a few times. The chain has TRBV18 and TRBJ1-5; TRBD1 matches at 8 bases. The trim removed 2 bases at V and 0 bases at J, leaving 15 bases unmatched. The CDR3 loop spans 20 amino acids. The germline gives CDR1 KGHSH, CDR2 LQKENI. The CDR3: CASSPKVLDREPYSNQPQHF. Here the CDR3 DNA reads TGTGCCAGCTCACCAAAGGTTTTGGACAGGGAACCCTATAGCAATCAGCCCCAGCATTTT.

The chain recombines TRBV28 with TRBJ2-7; D uncertain. The germline gives CDR1 MDHEN, CDR2 SYDVKM. V shed 5 bases and J shed 0 bases, with 2 bases lying between them. The CDR3 runs to 11 residues. In DNA form, the CDR3 reads TGTGCCAGCAGTGCCTCCTACGAGCAGTACTTC. This sequence encodes CASSASYEQYF.

The gene calls are TRBV9 and TRBJ2-3; D unresolved. The CDR3 sequence is 14 residues long. V was cut by 0 bases and J by 1 base, with 6 bases left in between. Germline V gene lookup returns CDR1 SGDLS and CDR2 YYNGEE. The CDR3 protein is CASSVATRTDTQYF. The CDR3 DNA sequence: TGTGCCAGCAGCGTAGCTACGCGCACAGATACGCAGTATTTT.

The rearrangement uses TRBV7-2 and TRBJ2-5; the match to TRBD1 covers 7 bases. CDR3 length: 13 residues. CDR1 is SGHTA, CDR2 FQGNSA, per germline. Trimming took 5 bases from V and 5 from J; bases not matched to a gene: 5. The CDR3 nucleotides are TGTGCCAGCAGCCAGAGGGGGCTCGAGACCCAGTACTTC. Protein sequence: CASSQRGLETQYF.

This clone was seen more than once but under ten times. The chain is built from TRBV7-8 and TRBJ1-2, with no clear D. CDR1 is SGHVS, CDR2 FQNEAQ, per germline. V shed 4 bases and J shed 4 bases, with 4 bases lying between them. This CDR3 has 11 residues. The CDR3 protein is CASSSSYGYTF. The CDR3 DNA reads TGTGCCAGCAGCTCTAGCTATGGCTACACCTTC.

In this sample, this clone turned up a few times. V gene TRBV30 combines with J gene TRBJ1-2; no clear D gene. V was shortened by 3 bases and J by 3 bases, with 11 bases between the two germline ends. The CDR3 length is 13 residues. CDR1 is GTSNPN and CDR2 is SVGIG in the germline V gene (reference sequence). CDR3 amino acids: CAWRRLGDYGYTF. The DNA for the CDR3 is TGTGCCTGGAGAAGACTGGGAGACTATGGCTACACCTTC.

The count of this clone is one. The chain is built from TRBV19 and TRBJ1-1; D unresolved. The V and J ends lost 8 bases and 3 bases respectively, with 13 bases between them. Germline V gives CDR1 LNHDA, CDR2 SQIVND (reference sequence). This CDR3 is 13 amino acids long. The chain's CDR3 is CASRGVRDTEAFF. The CDR3 DNA reads TGTGCCAGTCGTGGGGTGAGGGACACTGAAGCTTTCTTT. Full variable domain (remainder filled in from reference TRBV19 and TRBJ1-1): DGGITQSPKYLFRKEGQNVTLSCEQNLNHDAMYWYRQDPGQGLRLIYYSQIVNDFQKGDIAEGYSVSREKKESFPLTVTSAQKNPTAFYLCASRGVRDTEAFFGQGTRLTVV.

The chain employs TRBV7-2 and TRBJ2-1; D remains ambiguous. Trimming stripped 1 base from V and 10 bases from J, with 11 bases between. The CDR3 runs to 13 residues. The germline CDR1 and CDR2 sequences are SGHTA and FQGNSA. CDR3 nucleotide sequence: TGTGCCAGCAGCTTAGGGGTGGCACGAGAGCAGTTCTTC. Protein sequence: CASSLGVAREQFF.

V usage is TRBV5-1 and J usage is TRBJ2-5; 8 nucleotides match TRBD2. CDR1 and CDR2 from the germline V gene are SGHRS and YFSETQ. V was pared by 0 bases and J by 2 bases, with 3 bases of the junction left unmatched. CDR3 length: 15 residues. The CDR3 DNA is TGCGCCAGCAGCTTGGGGTCTAGCGGGCAAGAGACCCAGTACTTC. Amino acid sequence: CASSLGSSGQETQYF. The full variable domain, completed using reference TRBV5-1 and TRBJ2-5, is KAGVTQTPRYLIKTRGQQVTLSCSPISGHRSVSWYQQTPGQGLQFLFEYFSETQRNKGNFPGRFSGRQFSNSRSEMNVSTLELGDSALYLCASSLGSSGQETQYFGPGTRLLVL.

This chain uses TRBV19 with TRBJ1-1; a weak D match, TRBD1 (6 bases). V lost 3 bases and J lost 3, with 14 bases in between. Germline V CDR1 and CDR2: LNHDA, SQIVND (reference sequence). The CDR3 has 15 amino acids. The chain's CDR3 is CASSMWGAGDTEAFF. Here the CDR3 DNA reads TGTGCCAGTAGTATGTGGGGGGCTGGAGACACTGAAGCTTTCTTT.

The rearrangement links TRBV9 to TRBJ1-5; 9 bases are shared with TRBD1. The germline CDR1 and CDR2 sequences are SGDLS and YYNGEE. The CDR3 totals 14 residues. The V gene end was trimmed by 3 bases and the J gene end by 6 bases; junction bases not matched to a gene: 4. The CDR3 reads CASSGTGGGQPQHF. DNA of the CDR3: TGTGCCAGCAGCGGCACAGGGGGCGGTCAGCCCCAGCATTTT. The entire variable domain, with the rest obtained from reference TRBV9 and TRBJ1-5, is as follows: DSGVTQTPKHLITATGQRVTLRCSPRSGDLSVYWYQQSLDQGLQFLIQYYNGEERAKGNILERFSAQQFPDLHSELNLSSLELGDSALYFCASSGTGGGQPQHFGDGTRLSIL.

This clone showed up just a few times. The gene calls are TRBV19 and TRBJ1-5; D not certain. The V gene lost 7 bases and the J gene lost 2 bases, with 12 bases spanning the gap. Germline CDR1 reads LNHDA; CDR2 reads SQIVND (reference sequence). CDR3 length equals 14 residues. Written as DNA, the CDR3 is TGTGCCAGTAAAGAGTCATCGGGCAATCAGCCCCAGCATTTT. It yields the protein CASKESSGNQPQHF. The entire variable domain, with the rest obtained from reference TRBV19 and TRBJ1-5, is as follows: DGGITQSPKYLFRKEGQNVTLSCEQNLNHDAMYWYRQDPGQGLRLIYYSQIVNDFQKGDIAEGYSVSREKKESFPLTVTSAQKNPTAFYLCASKESSGNQPQHFGDGTRLSIL.

As to this clone: The same CDR3 is also encoded by other DNA sequences in this sample. CDR3 sequence: CASSFVTGSTDTQYF. The CDR3 coding sequence is TGTGCCAGCAGCTTTGTGACAGGGAGCACAGATACGCAGTATTTT. The rearrangement joins TRBV7-9 to TRBJ2-3, with TRBD1 identical over 7 bases. Germline V gene sequence: CDR1 SEHNR, CDR2 FQNEAQ (reference sequence). The CDR3 totals 15 residues. J gave up 0 bases and V 3 bases, and 3 bases lay outside the gene matches.

This chain joins TRBV19 and TRBJ2-7; TRBD2 matches 10 bases. The CDR3 totals 14 residues. The germline CDR1 and CDR2 sequences are LNHDA and SQIVND (reference sequence). J was trimmed by 3 bases and V by 3 bases; bases with no gene match: 2. The CDR3 sequence: CASSMIAGGYEQYF. CDR3 DNA: TGTGCCAGTAGTATGATAGCGGGGGGCTACGAGCAGTACTTC.

The chain recombines TRBV9 with TRBJ1-1; no reliable D call. V was cut by 0 bases and J by 5 bases, with 11 bases left in between. Per germline, CDR1 SGDLS and CDR2 YYNGEE. The length of the CDR3 is 14 residues. The CDR3 DNA reads TGTGCCAGCAGCGTAGGGCTGGGCGGGACTGAAGCTTTCTTT. This codes for CASSVGLGGTEAFF.

The chain uses TRBV27 and TRBJ2-5; 11 bases align to TRBD2. CDR3 length equals 16 residues. With V trimmed by 6 bases and J by 5 bases, 11 bases remained unmatched. Germline V gives CDR1 MNHEY, CDR2 SMNVEV (reference sequence). CDR3 nucleotides: TGTGCCAGCAGACCGACGGCGGGACTAGCGGCTGAGACCCAGTACTTC. Amino acid sequence: CASRPTAGLAAETQYF.

V is TRBV28 and J is TRBJ2-3; 8 bases match TRBD1. The J segment lost 4 bases and the V segment lost 6 bases, leaving 9 bases of the junction unmatched. The germline V gene has CDR1 MDHEN and CDR2 SYDVKM. There are 15 residues in the CDR3. The CDR3, as DNA: TGTGCCAGCAGAAGGAGACAGGGGTTATCAGATACGCAGTATTTT. Protein product: CASRRRQGLSDTQYF.

The rearrangement uses TRBV2 and TRBJ2-7; the D gene is possibly TRBD1 (6 bases). The CDR3 extends over 12 amino acids. V shed 6 bases and J shed 2 bases, with 8 bases lying between them. Per germline, CDR1 SNHLY and CDR2 FYNNEI. As DNA, the CDR3 is TGTGCCAGCAGCACAGGGACCTACGAGCAGTACTTC. It is translated as CASSTGTYEQYF.

The V gene is TRBV11-2, the J gene TRBJ1-1; D gene unclear. The V gene lost 5 bases and the J gene lost 6 bases, with 10 bases spanning the gap. The CDR3 runs to 12 residues. The germline V gene has CDR1 SGHAT and CDR2 FQNNGV. The CDR3 DNA sequence: TGTGCCAGCAGCCTTACAAGGGCTGAAGCTTTCTTT. It codes for CASSLTRAEAFF.

This clone has a handful of counts. The gene calls are TRBV29-1 and TRBJ1-5; 7 bases are shared with TRBD1. The germline V gene encodes CDR1 SQVTM and CDR2 ANQGSEA. J gave up 5 bases and V 5 bases, and 9 bases lay outside the gene matches. This CDR3 is built from 14 residues. The CDR3 nucleotides are TGCAGCGTTTGGGACAGAGGGTTGGATCAGCCCCAGCATTTT. Its translation is CSVWDRGLDQPQHF.